This T cell receptor beta chain was captured in a study of cytomegalovirus exposure and HLA in healthy donors. PCR was performed using 60 Vbeta and 13 Jbeta primers. TCRdb's copy holds only in-frame clones and misses some; the assay was immunoSEQ multiplex PCR. The table shows about 180,000 clones, with around 78% occurring only once. The source of this sequence is a young man in good health and CMV-seronegative. The sequenced material came from PBMCs.

The CDR3 DNA reads TGTGCCAGCAGACGACAGGGTAACTATGGCTACACCTTC. Residues: CASRRQGNYGYTF. The chain is built from TRBV7-2 and TRBJ1-2, with 7 bases matching TRBD1. In germline, CDR1 is SGHTA, CDR2 FQGNSA. The CDR3 is made up of 13 amino acids. With V trimmed by 6 bases and J by 1 base, 2 bases remained unmatched.